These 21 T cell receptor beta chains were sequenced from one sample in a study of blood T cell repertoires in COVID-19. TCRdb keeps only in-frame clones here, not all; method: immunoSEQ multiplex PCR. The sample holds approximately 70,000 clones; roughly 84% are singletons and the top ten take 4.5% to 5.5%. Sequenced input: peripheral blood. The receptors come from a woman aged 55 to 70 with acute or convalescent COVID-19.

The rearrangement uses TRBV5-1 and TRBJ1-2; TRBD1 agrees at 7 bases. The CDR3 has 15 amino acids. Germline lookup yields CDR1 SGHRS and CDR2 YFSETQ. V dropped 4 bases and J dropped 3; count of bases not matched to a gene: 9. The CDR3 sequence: CASSSSGQAHYGYTF. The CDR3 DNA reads TGCGCCAGCAGCAGCAGCGGACAGGCCCACTATGGCTACACCTTC.

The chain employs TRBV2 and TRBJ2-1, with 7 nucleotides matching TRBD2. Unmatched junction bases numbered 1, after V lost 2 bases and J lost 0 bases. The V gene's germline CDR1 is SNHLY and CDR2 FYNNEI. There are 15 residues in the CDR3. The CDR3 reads CASSELAASYNEQFF. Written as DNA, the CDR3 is TGTGCCAGCAGTGAACTAGCGGCCTCCTACAATGAGCAGTTCTTC. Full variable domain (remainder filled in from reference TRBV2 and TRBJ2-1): EPEVTQTPSHQVTQMGQEVILRCVPISNHLYFYWYRQILGQKVEFLVSFYNNEISEKSEIFDDQFSVERPDGSNFTLKIRSTKLEDSAMYFCASSELAASYNEQFFGPGTRLTVL.

The CDR3 loop reads CASRTSGGHSNEQFF. The CDR3 DNA sequence: TGTGCCAGCAGGACCTCGGGGGGGCACAGCAATGAGCAGTTCTTC. This chain joins TRBV6-5 and TRBJ2-1; TRBD2 agrees at 8 bases. In germline, CDR1 is MNHEY, CDR2 SVGAGI. The CDR3 length is 15 residues. V gave up 6 bases and J gave up 6 bases; unmatched junction bases: 10.

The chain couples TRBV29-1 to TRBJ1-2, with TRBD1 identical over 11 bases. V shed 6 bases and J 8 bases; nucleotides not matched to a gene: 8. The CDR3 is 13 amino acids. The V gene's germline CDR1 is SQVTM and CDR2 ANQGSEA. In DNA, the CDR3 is TGCAGCGTATTGGACAGGGGGCTAGAGGGCTACACCTTC. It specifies CSVLDRGLEGYTF.

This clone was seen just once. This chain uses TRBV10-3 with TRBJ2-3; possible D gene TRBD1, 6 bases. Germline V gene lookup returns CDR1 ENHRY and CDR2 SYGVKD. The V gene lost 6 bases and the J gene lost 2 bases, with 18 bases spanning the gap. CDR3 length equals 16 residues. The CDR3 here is CAIRGASGLITDTQYF. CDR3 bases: TGTGCCATCAGGGGGGCTTCCGGGCTGATCACAGATACGCAGTATTTT.

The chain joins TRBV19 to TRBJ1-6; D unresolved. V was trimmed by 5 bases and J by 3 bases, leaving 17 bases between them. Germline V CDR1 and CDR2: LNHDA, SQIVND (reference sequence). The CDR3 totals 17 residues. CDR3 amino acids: CASSVLGVGVYNSPLHF. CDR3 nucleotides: TGTGCCAGTAGTGTACTCGGGGTAGGAGTCTATAATTCACCCCTCCACTTT.

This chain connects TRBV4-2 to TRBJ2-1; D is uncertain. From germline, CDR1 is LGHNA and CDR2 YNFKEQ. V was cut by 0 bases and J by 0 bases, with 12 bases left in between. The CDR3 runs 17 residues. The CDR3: CASSQDGRFSSYNEQFF. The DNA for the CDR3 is TGTGCCAGCAGCCAAGACGGCAGGTTCAGCTCCTACAATGAGCAGTTCTTC.

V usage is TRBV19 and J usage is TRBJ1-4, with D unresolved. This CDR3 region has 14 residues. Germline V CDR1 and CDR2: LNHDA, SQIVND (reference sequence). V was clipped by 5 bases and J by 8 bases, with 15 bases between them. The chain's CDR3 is CASSARDLEEKLFF. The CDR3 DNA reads TGTGCCAGTAGTGCGCGGGATCTGGAGGAAAAACTGTTTTTT.

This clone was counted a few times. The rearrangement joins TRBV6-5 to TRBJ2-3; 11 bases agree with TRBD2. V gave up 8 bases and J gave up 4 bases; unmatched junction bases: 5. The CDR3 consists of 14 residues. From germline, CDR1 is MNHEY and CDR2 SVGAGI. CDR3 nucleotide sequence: TGTGCCAGCGCCCTAGCGGGGGGCGCAGATACGCAGTATTTT. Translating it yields CASALAGGADTQYF.

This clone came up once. CDR3 region: CSVDQGGYGYTF. The CDR3 DNA sequence: TGCAGCGTTGATCAGGGGGGCTATGGCTACACCTTC. This sequence joins TRBV29-1 and TRBJ1-2, with TRBD1 matching 7 bases. J was trimmed by 4 bases and V by 3 bases; bases with no gene match: 2. The CDR3 is made up of 12 amino acids. CDR1 and CDR2 from the germline V gene are SQVTM and ANQGSEA.

The CDR3: CASPPGSSDGQFF. CDR3 DNA sequence: TGTGCCAGCCCCCCGGGGTCCTCGGATGGGCAGTTCTTC. The chain uses TRBV7-6 and TRBJ2-1, with D perhaps matching TRBD2 (5 bases). Trimming took off 8 bases at V and 12 bases at J, with 20 bases between the two ends. CDR3 length: 13 amino acids. Germline V CDR1 and CDR2: SGHVS, FNYEAQ.

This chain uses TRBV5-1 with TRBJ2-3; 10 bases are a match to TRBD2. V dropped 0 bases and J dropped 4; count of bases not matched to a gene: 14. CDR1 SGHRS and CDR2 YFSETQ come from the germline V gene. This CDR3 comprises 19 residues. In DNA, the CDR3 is TGCGCCAGCAGCTTGGGTCTAGCGGGGGCACCCTCCGTCGCAGATACGCAGTATTTT. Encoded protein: CASSLGLAGAPSVADTQYF.

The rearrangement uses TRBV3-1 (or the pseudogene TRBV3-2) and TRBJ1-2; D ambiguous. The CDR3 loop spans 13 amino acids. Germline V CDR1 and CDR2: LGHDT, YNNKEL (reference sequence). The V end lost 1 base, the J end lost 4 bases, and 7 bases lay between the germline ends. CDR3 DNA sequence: TGTGCCAGCAGCCAAGTAGCTGCCTATGGCTACACCTTC. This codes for CASSQVAAYGYTF.

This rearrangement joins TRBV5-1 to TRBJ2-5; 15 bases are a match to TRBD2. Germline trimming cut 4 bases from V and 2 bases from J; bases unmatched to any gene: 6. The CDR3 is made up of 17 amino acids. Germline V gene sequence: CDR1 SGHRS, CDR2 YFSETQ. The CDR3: CASSQTGLAGGQETQYF. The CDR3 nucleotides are TGCGCCAGCAGCCAGACCGGACTAGCGGGGGGGCAAGAGACCCAGTACTTC.

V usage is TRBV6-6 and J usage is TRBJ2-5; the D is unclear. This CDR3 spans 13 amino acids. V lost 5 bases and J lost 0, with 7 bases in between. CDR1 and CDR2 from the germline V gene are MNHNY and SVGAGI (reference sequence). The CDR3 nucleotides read TGTGCCAGCAGTCGTGCGTACCAAGAGACCCAGTACTTC. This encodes CASSRAYQETQYF.

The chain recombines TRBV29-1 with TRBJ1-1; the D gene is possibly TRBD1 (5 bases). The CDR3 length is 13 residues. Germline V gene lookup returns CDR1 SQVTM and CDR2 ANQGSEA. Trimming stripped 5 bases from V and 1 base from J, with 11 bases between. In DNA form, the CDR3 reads TGCAGCGTTTGGAGGGGAGGGAACACTGAAGCTTTCTTT. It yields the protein CSVWRGGNTEAFF.

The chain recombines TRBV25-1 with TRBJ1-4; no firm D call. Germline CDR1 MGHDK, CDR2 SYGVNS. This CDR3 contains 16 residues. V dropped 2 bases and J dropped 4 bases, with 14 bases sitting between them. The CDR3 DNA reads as TGTGCCAGCAGTGAACCCTACGGCGGACTTAATGAAAAACTGTTTTTT. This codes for CASSEPYGGLNEKLFF. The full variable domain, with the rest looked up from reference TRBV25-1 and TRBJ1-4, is EADIYQTPRYLVIGTGKKITLECSQTMGHDKMYWYQQDPGMELHLIHYSYGVNSTEKGDLSSESTVSRIRTEHFPLTLESARPSHTSQYLCASSEPYGGLNEKLFFGSGTQLSVL.

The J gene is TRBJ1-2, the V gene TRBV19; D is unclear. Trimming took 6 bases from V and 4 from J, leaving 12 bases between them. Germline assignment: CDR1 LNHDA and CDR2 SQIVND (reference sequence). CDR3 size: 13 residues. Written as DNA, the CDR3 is TGTGCCAGTAGCCCTGACACCAGCTATGGCTACACCTTC. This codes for CASSPDTSYGYTF.

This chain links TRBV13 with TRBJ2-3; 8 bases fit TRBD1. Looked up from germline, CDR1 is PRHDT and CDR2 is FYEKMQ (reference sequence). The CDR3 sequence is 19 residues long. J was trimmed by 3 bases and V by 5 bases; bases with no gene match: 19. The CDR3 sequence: CASSRPPRTGIDRTDTQYF. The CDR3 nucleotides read TGTGCCAGCAGCCGCCCCCCCAGGACAGGGATAGATCGGACAGATACGCAGTATTTT.

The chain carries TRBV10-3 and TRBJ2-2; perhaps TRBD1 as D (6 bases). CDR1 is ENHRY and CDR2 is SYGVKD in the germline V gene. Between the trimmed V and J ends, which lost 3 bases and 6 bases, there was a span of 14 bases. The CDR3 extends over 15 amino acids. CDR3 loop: CAISEGRGVAGELFF. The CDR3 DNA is TGTGCCATCAGTGAAGGCAGGGGAGTAGCCGGGGAGCTGTTTTTT.

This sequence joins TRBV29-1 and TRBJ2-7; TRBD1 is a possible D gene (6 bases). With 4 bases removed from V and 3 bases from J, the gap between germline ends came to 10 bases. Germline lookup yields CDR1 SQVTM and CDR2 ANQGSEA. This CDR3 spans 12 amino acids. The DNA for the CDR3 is TGCAGCGTTGTAAGGGGGAGCTACGAGCAGTACTTC. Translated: CSVVRGSYEQYF.